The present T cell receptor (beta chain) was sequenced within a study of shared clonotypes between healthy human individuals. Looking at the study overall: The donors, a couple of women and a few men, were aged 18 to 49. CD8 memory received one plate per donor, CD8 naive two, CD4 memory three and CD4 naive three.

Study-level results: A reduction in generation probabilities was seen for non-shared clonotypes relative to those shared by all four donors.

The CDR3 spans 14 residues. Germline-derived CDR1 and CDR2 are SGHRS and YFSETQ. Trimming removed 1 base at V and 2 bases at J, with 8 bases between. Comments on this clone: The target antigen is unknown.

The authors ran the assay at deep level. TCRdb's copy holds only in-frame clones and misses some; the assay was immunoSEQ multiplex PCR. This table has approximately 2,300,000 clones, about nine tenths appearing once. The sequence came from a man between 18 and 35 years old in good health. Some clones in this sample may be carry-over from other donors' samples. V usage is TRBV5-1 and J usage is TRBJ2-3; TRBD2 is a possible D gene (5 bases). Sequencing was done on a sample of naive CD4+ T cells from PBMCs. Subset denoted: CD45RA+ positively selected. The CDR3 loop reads CASSLQRHTDTQYF. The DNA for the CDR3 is TGCGCCAGCAGCTTGCAGCGGCACACAGATACGCAGTATTTT.